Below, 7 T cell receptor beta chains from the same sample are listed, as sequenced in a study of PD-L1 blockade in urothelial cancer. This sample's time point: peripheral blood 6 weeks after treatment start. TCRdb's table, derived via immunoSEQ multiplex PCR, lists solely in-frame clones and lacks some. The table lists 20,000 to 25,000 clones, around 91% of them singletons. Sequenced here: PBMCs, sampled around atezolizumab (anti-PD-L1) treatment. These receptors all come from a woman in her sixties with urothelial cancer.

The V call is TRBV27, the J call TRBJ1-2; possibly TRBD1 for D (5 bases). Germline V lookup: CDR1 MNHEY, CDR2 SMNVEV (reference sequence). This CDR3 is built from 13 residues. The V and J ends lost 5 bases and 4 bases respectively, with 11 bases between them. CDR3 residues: CASSRQGGYGYTF. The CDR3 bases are TGTGCCAGCAGTCGCCAGGGAGGCTATGGCTACACCTTC.

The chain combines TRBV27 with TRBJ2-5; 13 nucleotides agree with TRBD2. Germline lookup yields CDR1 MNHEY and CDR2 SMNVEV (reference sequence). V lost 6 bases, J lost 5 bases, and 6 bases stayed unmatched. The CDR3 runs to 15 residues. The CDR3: CASSTGLAGLETQYF. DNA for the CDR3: TGTGCCAGCAGCACGGGACTAGCGGGGTTGGAGACCCAGTACTTC.

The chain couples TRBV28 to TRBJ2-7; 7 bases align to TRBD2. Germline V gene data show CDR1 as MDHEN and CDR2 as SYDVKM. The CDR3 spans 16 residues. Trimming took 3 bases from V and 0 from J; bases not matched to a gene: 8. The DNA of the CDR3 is TGTGCCAGCAGTTTTTACCGACTAGCTCCCTCCTACGAGCAGTACTTC. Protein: CASSFYRLAPSYEQYF.

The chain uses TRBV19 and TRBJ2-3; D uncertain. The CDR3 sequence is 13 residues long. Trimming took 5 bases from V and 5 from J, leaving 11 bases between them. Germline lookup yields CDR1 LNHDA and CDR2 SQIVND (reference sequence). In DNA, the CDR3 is TGTGCCAGTAGTTCTGGAGTGGGAGATACGCAGTATTTT. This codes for CASSSGVGDTQYF. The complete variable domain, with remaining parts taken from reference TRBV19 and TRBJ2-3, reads DGGITQSPKYLFRKEGQNVTLSCEQNLNHDAMYWYRQDPGQGLRLIYYSQIVNDFQKGDIAEGYSVSREKKESFPLTVTSAQKNPTAFYLCASSSGVGDTQYFGPGTRLTVL.

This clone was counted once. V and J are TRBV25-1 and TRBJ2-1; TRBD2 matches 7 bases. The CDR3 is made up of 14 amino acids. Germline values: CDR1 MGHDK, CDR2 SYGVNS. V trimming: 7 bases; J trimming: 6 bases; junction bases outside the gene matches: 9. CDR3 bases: TGTGCCAGCACTCCAACTTGGGGGGGCAATGAGCAGTTCTTC. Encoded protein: CASTPTWGGNEQFF.

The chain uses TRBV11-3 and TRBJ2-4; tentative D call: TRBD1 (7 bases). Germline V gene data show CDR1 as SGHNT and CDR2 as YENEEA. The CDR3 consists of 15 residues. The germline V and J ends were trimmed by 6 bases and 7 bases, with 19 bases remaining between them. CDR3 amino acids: CASSLTGIGGNIQYF. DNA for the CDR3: TGTGCCAGCAGTCTGACAGGGATTGGGGGGAACATTCAGTACTTC.

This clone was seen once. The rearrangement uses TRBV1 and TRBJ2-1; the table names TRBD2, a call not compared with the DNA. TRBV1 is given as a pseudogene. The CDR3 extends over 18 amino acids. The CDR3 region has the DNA TGCACCAGCAGCCAAATCAAGCGGGAGGGGAGCTCCTACAATGAGCAGTTCTTC. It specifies CTSSQIKREGSSYNEQFF.